This TCR beta chain was sequenced during a study of blood T cell repertoires in COVID-19. Study context: Samples of COVID-19 (acute and convalescent) were obtained from the United States, Italy and Spain. The analysed material was cDNA or gDNA that came from T cells, B-cell-depleted T cells, or PBMCs.

CDR1 and CDR2 (germline): LGHDT, YNNKEL (reference sequence). The V gene end was trimmed by 3 bases and the J gene end by 3 bases; junction bases not matched to a gene: 8. The CDR3 totals 16 residues. In the authors' workflow: It was from reference gene primer amplification that nucleated cell counts were estimated. Using immunoSEQ multiplex PCR, the repertoire was profiled, and TCRdb retains in-frame clones only, with some absent. Clonal size and the V and J genes are those of that table, whereas D and trimming came from the DNA. The profile shows about 250,000 clones, more than 65% of them singletons.

The sequenced sample consisted of peripheral blood. The receptor's source is a woman older than 75 with acute or convalescent COVID-19. The chain combines TRBV3-1 (or the pseudogene TRBV3-2) with TRBJ2-1; 7 bases are a match to TRBD1. CDR3 sequence: CASSHIGTDIYNEQFF. The DNA for the CDR3 is TGTGCCAGCAGCCATATCGGGACAGATATCTACAATGAGCAGTTCTTC.